This T cell receptor beta chain comes out of a study of blood T cell repertoires in COVID-19. About the research overall: PBMCs, B-cell-depleted T cells, or T cells provided the cDNA or gDNA that made up the material.

Authors' analysis steps: Estimated nucleated cell counts came from reference gene primer amplification. Assay: immunoSEQ multiplex PCR; the TCRdb copy retains only in-frame clones and omits some. The D gene and trimming were derived from the DNA, and the V and J assignments and clone size from that table. Here the sample spans approximately 100,000 clones, 88% being singletons. Trimming at V came to 5 bases and at J to 7 bases, leaving 8 bases not matched to a gene. Germline values: CDR1 MDHEN, CDR2 SYDVKM. The CDR3 has 15 residues. The gene calls are TRBV28 and TRBJ1-4; 9 nucleotides line up with TRBD1. This TCR was recovered from an older woman with acute or convalescent COVID-19. The source material was peripheral blood. CDR3 sequence (DNA): TGTGCCAGCAGTCCTGCGGGACAGGGTCTTGAAAAACTGTTTTTT. This sequence encodes CASSPAGQGLEKLFF.